This T cell receptor (beta chain) was sequenced for a study of T-cell memory formation after mild COVID-19. This clonotype appeared a few times. As yet, its antigen is unknown. Using its own MiXCR run on the 5' RACE reads, TCRdb lists one record per CDR3 protein. The sample has hundreds of thousands of distinct CDR3 sequences; roughly 18% are singletons. Regarding the study as a whole: Clones shrinking from day 15 to 85 showed even CD4/CD8 mixes; later expanders tilted CD4+.

The CDR3 extends over 16 amino acids. V was cut by 0 bases and J by 5 bases, with 13 bases left in between. Per the germline V gene, CDR1 is MGHRA and CDR2 is YSYEKL. This clonotype was obtained from an adult woman who had mild COVID-19 (a few samples of this study predate the infection). Cell type and time point are not known. Input material: PBMCs or a T cell subset sorted from them (not recorded which). The V gene is TRBV4-1, the J gene TRBJ2-2; D not resolved. CDR3 in amino acids: CASSQEGPPRTGELFF. CDR3 DNA sequence: TGCGCCAGCAGCCAAGAAGGGCCCCCGCGGACCGGGGAGCTGTTTTTT.